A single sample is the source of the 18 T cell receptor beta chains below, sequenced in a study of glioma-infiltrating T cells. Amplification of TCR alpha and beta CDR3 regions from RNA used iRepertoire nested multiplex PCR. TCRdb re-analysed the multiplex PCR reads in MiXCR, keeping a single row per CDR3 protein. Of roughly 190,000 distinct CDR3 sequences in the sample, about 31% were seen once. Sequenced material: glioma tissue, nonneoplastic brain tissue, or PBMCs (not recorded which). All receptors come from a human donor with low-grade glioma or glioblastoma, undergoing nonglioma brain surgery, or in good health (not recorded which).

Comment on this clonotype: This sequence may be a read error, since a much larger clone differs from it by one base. CDR3 sequence reads: CSVDSGSEFF. The CDR3 bases are TGCAGCGTTGACAGTGGTTCGGAGTTCTTC. The chain is built from TRBV29-1 and TRBJ2-1, with no clear D. This CDR3 region has 10 residues. Trimming took 3 bases from V and 14 from J, leaving 11 bases between them. From germline, CDR1 is SQVTM and CDR2 ANQGSEA.

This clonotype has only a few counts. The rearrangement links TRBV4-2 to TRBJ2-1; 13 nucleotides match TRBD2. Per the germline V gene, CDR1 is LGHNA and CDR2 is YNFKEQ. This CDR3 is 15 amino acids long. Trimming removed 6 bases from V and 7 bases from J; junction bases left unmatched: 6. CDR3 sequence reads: CASRLGLAGENEQFF. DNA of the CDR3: TGTGCCAGCAGACTAGGACTAGCGGGGGAAAATGAGCAGTTCTTC.

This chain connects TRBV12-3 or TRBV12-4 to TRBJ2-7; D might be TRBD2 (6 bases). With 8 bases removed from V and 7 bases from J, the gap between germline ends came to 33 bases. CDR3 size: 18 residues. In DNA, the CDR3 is TGTGCCAGCTCATCGACGGTTGAGTTTAGTAGCGGCTTTGGGGAGCAGTACTTC. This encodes CASSSTVEFSSGFGEQYF.

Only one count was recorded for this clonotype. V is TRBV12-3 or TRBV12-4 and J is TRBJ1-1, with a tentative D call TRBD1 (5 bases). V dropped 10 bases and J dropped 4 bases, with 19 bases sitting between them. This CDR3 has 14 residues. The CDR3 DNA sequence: TGTGCCATCAACCGGCAGGGCCTAGGCACTGAAGCTTTCTTT. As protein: CAINRQGLGTEAFF.

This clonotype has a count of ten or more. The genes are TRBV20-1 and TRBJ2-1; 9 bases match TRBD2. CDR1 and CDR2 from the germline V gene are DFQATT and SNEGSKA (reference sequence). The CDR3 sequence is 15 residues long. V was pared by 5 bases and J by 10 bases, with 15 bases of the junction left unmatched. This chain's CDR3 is CSAVRSGSRSEEQFF. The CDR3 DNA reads TGCAGTGCTGTCCGTAGCGGGAGTAGGTCCGAGGAGCAGTTCTTC.

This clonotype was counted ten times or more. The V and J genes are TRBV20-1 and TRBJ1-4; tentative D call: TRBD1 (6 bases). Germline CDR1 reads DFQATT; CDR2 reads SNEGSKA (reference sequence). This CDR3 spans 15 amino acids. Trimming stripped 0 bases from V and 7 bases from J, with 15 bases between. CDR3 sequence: CSARDTRGIGEKLFF. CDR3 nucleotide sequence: TGCAGTGCTAGAGATACCAGGGGCATCGGTGAAAAACTGTTTTTT.

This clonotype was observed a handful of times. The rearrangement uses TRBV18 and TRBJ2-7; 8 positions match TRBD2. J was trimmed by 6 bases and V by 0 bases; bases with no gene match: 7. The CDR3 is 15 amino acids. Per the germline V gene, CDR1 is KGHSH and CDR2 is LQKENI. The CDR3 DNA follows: TGTGCCAGCTCACCACCCGCGGGAGGAGCCTCCGAGCAGTACTTC. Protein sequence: CASSPPAGGASEQYF.

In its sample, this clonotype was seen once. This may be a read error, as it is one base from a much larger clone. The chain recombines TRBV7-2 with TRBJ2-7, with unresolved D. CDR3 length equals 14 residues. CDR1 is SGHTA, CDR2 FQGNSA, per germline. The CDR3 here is CASSLKLLSYGQYF. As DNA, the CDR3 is TGTGCCAGCAGCTTAAAATTGCTCTCCTACGGGCAGTACTTC. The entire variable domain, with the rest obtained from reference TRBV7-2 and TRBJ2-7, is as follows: GAGVSQSPSNKVTEKGKDVELRCDPISGHTALYWYRQSLGQGLEFLIYFQGNSAPDKSGLPSDRFSAERTGGSVSTLTIQRTQQEDSAVYLCASSLKLLSYGQYFGPGTRLTVT.

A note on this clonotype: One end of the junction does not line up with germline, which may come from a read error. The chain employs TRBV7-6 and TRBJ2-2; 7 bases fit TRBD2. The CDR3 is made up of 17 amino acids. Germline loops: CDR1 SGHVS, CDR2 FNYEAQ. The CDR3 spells CASSPWRAGAVTGELFF. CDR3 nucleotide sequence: TGTGCTAGCAGCCCCTGGCGGGCGGGAGCGGTCACCGGGGAGCTGTTTTTT.

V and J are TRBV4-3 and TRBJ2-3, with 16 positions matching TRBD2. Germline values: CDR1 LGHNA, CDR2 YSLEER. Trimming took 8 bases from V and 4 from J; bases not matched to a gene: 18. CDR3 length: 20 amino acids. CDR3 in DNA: TGCGCCAGCGCCCGGTCAGCACCGGGACTAGCGGGAGGGCCGGCAGATACGCAGTATTTT. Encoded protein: CASARSAPGLAGGPADTQYF.

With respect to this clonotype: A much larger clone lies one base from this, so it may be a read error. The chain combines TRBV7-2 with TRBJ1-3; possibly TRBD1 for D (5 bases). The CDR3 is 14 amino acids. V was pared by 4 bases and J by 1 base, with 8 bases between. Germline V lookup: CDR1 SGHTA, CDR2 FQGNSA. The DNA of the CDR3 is TGTGCCAGCAGCTCGACAGAGTCTGGAAACACCATATATTTT. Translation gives CASSSTESGNTIYF.

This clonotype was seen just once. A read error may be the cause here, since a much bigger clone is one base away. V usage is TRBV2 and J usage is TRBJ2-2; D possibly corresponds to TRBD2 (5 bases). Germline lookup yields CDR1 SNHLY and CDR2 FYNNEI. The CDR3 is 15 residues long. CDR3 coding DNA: TGTGCCAGCAGTGAGAGGCTAGCCGACACCTGGGAGCTGTTTTTT. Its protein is CASSERLADTWELFF.

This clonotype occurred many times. The CDR3 is CASSQETSGDEQFF. Written as DNA, the CDR3 is TGTGCCAGCAGCCAGGAGACTAGCGGTGATGAGCAGTTCTTC. The J gene is TRBJ2-1, the V gene TRBV3-1; 9 bases are a match to TRBD2. The trim removed 3 bases at V and 8 bases at J, leaving 5 bases unmatched. There are 14 residues in the CDR3. Germline V lookup: CDR1 LGHDT, CDR2 YNNKEL (reference sequence).

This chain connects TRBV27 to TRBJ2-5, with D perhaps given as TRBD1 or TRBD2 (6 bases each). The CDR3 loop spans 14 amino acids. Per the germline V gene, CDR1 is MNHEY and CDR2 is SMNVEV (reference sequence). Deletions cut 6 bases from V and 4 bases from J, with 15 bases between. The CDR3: CASRPGALRETQYF. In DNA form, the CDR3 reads TGTGCCAGCAGACCGGGGGCTCTAAGAGAGACCCAGTACTTC.

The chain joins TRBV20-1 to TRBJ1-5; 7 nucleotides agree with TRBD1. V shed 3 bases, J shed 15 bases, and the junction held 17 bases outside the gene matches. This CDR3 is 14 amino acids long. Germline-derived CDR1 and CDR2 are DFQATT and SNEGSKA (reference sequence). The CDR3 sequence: CSARVRGVRGQPHF. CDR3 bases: TGCAGTGCTAGGGTCAGGGGGGTTCGAGGTCAGCCGCATTTT.

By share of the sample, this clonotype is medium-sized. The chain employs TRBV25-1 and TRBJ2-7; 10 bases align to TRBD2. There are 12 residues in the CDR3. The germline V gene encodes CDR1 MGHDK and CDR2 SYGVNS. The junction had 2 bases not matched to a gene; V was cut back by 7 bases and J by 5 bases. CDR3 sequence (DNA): TGTGCCAGCACCCTAGCGGGAGACGAGCAGTACTTC. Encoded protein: CASTLAGDEQYF.

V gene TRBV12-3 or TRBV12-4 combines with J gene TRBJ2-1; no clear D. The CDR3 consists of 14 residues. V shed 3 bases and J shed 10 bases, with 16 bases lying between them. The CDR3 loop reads CASSFKWSGSEQFF. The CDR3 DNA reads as TGTGCCAGCAGTTTTAAATGGTCTGGCAGCGAGCAGTTCTTC.

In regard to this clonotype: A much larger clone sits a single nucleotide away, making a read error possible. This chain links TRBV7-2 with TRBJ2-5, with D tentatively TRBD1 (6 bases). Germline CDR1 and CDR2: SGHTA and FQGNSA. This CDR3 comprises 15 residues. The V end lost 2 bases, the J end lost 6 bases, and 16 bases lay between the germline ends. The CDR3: CASSLREGHGKTQYF. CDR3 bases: TGTGCCAGCAGCTTACGAGAGGGACATGGAAAGACCCAGTACTTC.